Each of the 4 T cell receptor beta chains below was sequenced from the same sample in a study of response to subunit inactivated influenza vaccine. TCRdb recomputed calls from the RT-PCR reads with MiXCR, one row per CDR3 protein. This table holds 450,000 to 700,000 distinct CDR3 sequences, 11% to 15% found once. The sequences come from PBMCs from blood, collected 12 days after vaccination. All receptors come from a man in his fifties or sixties who received an inactivated influenza vaccine.

The J gene is TRBJ2-2, the V gene TRBV10-3; 11 nucleotides agree with TRBD1. Germline V gene data show CDR1 as ENHRY and CDR2 as SYGVKD. The V gene end was trimmed by 6 bases and the J gene end by 8 bases; junction bases not matched to a gene: 8. The CDR3 sequence is 15 residues long. The CDR3 loop reads CAIRRDRGSAGELFF. The CDR3 bases are TGTGCCATCAGGCGGGACAGGGGGTCAGCGGGGGAGCTGTTTTTT.

This clonotype showed up many times. The chain has TRBV6-1 and TRBJ2-1; 11 nucleotides match TRBD1. The germline CDR1 and CDR2 sequences are MNHNS and SASEGT. The CDR3 contains 14 residues. J was trimmed by 6 bases and V by 6 bases; bases with no gene match: 4. The CDR3 bases are TGTGCCAGCAGCACGGGGACAGGGGGCAATGAGCAGTTCTTC. The encoded protein is CASSTGTGGNEQFF.

This clonotype was counted only a few times. CDR3 protein: CASSQVMREVRENTEAFF. Here the CDR3 DNA reads TGTGCCAGCAGCCAAGTCATGAGAGAGGTCAGGGAGAACACTGAAGCTTTCTTT. This chain uses TRBV3-1 with TRBJ1-1, with a weak D call TRBD1 (5 bases). Germline values: CDR1 LGHDT, CDR2 YNNKEL (reference sequence). This CDR3 is 18 amino acids long. The V end was cut by 1 base, the J end by 1 base, with 19 bases between. The variable domain in full, with the rest retrieved from reference TRBV3-1 and TRBJ1-1, is DTAVSQTPKYLVTQMGNDKSIKCEQNLGHDTMYWYKQDSKKFLKIMFSYNNKELIINETVPNRFSPKSPDKAHLNLHINSLELGDSAVYFCASSQVMREVRENTEAFFGQGTRLTVV.

This clonotype has at least ten counts. One end of the junction varies from germline; a read error may be responsible. The chain recombines TRBV7-7 with TRBJ1-1; D unresolved. This CDR3 is built from 11 residues. Germline assignment: CDR1 SSHAT and CDR2 FNYEAQ (reference sequence). CDR3 DNA: TGTGCTAGCACCGAGAACACTGAAGCTTTCTTT. Residues: CASTENTEAFF.